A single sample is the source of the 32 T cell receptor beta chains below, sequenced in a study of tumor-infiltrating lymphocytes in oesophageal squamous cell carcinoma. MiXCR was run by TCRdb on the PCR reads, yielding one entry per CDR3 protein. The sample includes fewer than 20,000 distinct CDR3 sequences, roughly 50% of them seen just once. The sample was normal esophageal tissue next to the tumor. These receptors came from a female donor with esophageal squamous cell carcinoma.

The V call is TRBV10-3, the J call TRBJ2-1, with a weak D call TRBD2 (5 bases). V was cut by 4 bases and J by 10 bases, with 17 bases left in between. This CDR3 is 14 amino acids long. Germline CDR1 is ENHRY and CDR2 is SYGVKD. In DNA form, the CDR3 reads TGTGCCATCAGTGGTCGTAGGACTGCCTACGAGCAGTTCTTC. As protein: CAISGRRTAYEQFF.

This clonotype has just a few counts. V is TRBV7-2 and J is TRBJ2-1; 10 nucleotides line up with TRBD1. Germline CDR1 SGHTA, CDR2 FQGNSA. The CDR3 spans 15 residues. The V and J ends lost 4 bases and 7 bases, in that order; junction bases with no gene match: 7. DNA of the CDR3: TGTGCCAGCAGCTCGACAGGGGGCGCTTATAATGAGCAGTTCTTC. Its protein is CASSSTGGAYNEQFF.

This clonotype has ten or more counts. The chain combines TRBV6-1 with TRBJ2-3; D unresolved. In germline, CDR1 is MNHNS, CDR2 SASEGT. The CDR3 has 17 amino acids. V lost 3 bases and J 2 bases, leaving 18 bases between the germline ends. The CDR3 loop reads CASSDRGGGDLTDTQYF. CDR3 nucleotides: TGTGCCAGCAGTGATAGAGGCGGCGGAGACCTCACAGATACGCAGTATTTT.

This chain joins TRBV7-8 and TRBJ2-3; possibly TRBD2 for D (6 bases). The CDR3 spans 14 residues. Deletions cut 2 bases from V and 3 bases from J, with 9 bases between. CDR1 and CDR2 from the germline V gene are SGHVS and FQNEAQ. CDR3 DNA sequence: TGTGCCAGCAGCTTATGGGACTTTACAGATACGCAGTATTTT. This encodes CASSLWDFTDTQYF.

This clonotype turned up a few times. Here the CDR3 reads CASSLVWTETQYF. DNA of the CDR3: TGTGCCAGCAGCTTAGTTTGGACGGAGACCCAGTACTTC. This rearrangement joins TRBV7-2 to TRBJ2-5, with no clear D. CDR1 SGHTA and CDR2 FQGNSA come from the germline V gene. The ends were cut back, 1 base at V and 5 bases at J, with 8 bases in the middle. This CDR3 spans 13 amino acids.

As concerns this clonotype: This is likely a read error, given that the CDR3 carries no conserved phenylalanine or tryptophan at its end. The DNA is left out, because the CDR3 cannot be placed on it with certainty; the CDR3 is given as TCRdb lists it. CDR3 region: CASSYADRGGFHFGN. The chain recombines TRBV6-2 or TRBV6-3 with TRBJ2-3; the table gives TRBD1 as D, unverified against the DNA. Germline V gene lookup returns CDR1 MNHEY and CDR2 SVGEGT. The CDR3 length is 15 residues, termini included.

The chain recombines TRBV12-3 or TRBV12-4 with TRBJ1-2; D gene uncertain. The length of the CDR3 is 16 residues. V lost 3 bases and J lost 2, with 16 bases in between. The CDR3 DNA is TGTGCCAGCAGTTTCTCGGATACTCTAATAAACTATGGCTACACCTTC. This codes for CASSFSDTLINYGYTF.

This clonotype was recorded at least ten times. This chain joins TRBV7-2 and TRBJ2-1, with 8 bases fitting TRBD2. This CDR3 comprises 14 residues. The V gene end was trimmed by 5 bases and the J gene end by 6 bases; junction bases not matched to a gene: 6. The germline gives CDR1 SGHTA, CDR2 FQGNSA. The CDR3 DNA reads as TGTGCCAGCAGCCTCCAAGCGGGGGCCAATGAGCAGTTCTTC. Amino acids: CASSLQAGANEQFF.

CDR3 sequence reads: CASSLVAGSQETQYF. DNA of the CDR3: TGTGCCAGCAGCCTGGTAGCGGGGTCCCAAGAGACCCAGTACTTC. The chain uses TRBV7-3 and TRBJ2-7; 8 nucleotides match TRBD2. Matching the DNA end better, TRBJ2-5 makes the J call doubtful. Germline V gene lookup returns CDR1 SGHTA and CDR2 FQGTGA. CDR3 length: 15 amino acids.

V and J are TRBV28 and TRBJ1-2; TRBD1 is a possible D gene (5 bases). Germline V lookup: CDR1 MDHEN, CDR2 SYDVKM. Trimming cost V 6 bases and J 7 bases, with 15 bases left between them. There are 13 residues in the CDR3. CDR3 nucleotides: TGTGCCAGCAGCCGACCAGGGAAGGGTGGCTACACCTTC. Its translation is CASSRPGKGGYTF.

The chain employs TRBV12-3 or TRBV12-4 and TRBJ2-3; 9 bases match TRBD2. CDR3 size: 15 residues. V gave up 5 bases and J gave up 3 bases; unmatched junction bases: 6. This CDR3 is CASSISGSGTDTQYF. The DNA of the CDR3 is TGTGCCAGCAGTATTAGCGGGAGTGGTACAGATACGCAGTATTTT.

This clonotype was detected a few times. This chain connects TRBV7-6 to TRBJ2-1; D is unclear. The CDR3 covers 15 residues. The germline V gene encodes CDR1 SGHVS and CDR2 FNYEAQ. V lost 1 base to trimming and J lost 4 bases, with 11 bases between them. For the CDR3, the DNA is TGTGCCAGCAGCTTAGGGAAGACGGTGTACAATGAGCAGTTCTTC. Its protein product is CASSLGKTVYNEQFF.

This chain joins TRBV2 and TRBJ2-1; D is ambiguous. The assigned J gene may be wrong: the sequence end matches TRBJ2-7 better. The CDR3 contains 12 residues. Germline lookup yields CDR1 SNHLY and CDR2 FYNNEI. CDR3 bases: TGTGCCAGCAGTGAACACCACTACGAGCAGTACTTC. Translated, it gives CASSEHHYEQYF.

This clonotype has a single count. The CDR3 coding sequence is TGTGCCAGCAGCGTCAGGCGGGATCAAGAGACCCAGTACTTC. Translating it yields CASSVRRDQETQYF. The chain recombines TRBV7-8 with TRBJ2-5, with D maybe TRBD2 (6 bases). This CDR3 region has 14 residues. Per germline, CDR1 SGHVS and CDR2 FQNEAQ. The V end was cut by 5 bases, the J end by 2 bases, with 12 bases between.

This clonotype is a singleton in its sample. CDR3 in amino acids: CAISEEGAGVGEQFF. The CDR3 nucleotides read TGTGCCATCAGTGAGGAGGGGGCAGGGGTAGGGGAGCAGTTCTTC. The chain is built from TRBV10-3 and TRBJ2-1; 7 bases fit TRBD1. This CDR3 comprises 15 residues. The V and J ends lost 2 bases and 10 bases, in that order; junction bases with no gene match: 11. Germline V gene data show CDR1 as ENHRY and CDR2 as SYGVKD.

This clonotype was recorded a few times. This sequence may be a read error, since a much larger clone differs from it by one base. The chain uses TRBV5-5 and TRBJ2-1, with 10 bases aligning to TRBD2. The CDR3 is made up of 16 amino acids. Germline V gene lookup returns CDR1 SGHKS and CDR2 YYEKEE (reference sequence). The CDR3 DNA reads TGTGCCAGCAGCTTCGGTAGCGGGGGGTCTACCTACGAGCGGTACTTC. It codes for CASSFGSGGSTYERYF.

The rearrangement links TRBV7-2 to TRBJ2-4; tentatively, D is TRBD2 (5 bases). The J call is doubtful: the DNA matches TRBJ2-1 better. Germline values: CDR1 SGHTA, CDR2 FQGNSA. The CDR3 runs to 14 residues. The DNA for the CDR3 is TGTGCCAGCAACCGACTGGACTCCCGAGATGAGCAGTTCTTC. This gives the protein CASNRLDSRDEQFF.

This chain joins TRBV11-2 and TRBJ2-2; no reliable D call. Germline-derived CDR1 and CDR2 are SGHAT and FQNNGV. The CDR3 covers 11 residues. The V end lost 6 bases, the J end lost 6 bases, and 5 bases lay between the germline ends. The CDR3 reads CASSQSGELFF. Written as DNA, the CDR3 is TGTGCCAGCAGTCAGTCCGGGGAGCTGTTTTTT.

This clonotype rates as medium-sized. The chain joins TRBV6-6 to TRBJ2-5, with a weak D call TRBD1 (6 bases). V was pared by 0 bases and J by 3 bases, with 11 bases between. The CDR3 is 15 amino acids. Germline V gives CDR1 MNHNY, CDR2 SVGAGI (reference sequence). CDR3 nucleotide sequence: TGTGCCAGCAGTTACTCGGTACAGGGCAAAGAGACCCAGTACTTC. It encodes CASSYSVQGKETQYF.

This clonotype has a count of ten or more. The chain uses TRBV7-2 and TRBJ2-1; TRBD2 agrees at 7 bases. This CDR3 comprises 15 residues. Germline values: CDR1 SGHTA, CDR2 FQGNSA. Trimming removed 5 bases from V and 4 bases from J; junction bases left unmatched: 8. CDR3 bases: TGTGCCAGCAGCAGCGGACTAGTTGGGTACAATGAGCAGTTCTTC. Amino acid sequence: CASSSGLVGYNEQFF.

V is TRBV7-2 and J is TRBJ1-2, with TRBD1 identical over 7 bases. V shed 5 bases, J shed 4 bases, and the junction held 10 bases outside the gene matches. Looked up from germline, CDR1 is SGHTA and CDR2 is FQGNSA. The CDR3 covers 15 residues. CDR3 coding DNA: TGTGCCAGCAGCCCCCGGGACAGAAGCACCTATGGCTACACCTTC. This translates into CASSPRDRSTYGYTF.

The CDR3 protein is CASSLSGSIHNEQFF. CDR3 nucleotide sequence: TGTGCCAGCAGCTTATCCGGGAGTATCCACAATGAGCAGTTCTTC. V usage is TRBV7-3 and J usage is TRBJ2-5; TRBD2 is a possible D gene (6 bases). TRBJ2-1 explains the end of the DNA better; the J call may be wrong. The CDR3 is made up of 15 amino acids. Germline V gives CDR1 SGHTA, CDR2 FQGTGA.

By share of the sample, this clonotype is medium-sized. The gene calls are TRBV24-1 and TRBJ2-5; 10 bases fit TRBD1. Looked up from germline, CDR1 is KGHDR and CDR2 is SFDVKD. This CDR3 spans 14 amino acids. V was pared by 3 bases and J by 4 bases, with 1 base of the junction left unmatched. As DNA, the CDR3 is TGTGCCACCAGTGATCGGACAGGGGGAGAGACCCAGTACTTC. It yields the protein CATSDRTGGETQYF.

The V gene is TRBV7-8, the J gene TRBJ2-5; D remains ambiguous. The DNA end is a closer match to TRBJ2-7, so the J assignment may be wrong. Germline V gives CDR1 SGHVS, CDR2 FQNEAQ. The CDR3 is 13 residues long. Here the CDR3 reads CASESLSSDEQYF. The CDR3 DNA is TGTGCCAGCGAGTCCCTTAGTTCGGACGAGCAGTACTTC.

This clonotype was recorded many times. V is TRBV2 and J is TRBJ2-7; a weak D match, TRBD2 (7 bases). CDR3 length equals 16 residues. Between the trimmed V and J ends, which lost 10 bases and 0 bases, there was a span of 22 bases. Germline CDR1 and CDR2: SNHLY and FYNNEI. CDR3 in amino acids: CANLGGGPPDSYEQYF. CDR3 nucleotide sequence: TGTGCCAACCTAGGGGGGGGACCCCCTGACTCCTACGAGCAGTACTTC.

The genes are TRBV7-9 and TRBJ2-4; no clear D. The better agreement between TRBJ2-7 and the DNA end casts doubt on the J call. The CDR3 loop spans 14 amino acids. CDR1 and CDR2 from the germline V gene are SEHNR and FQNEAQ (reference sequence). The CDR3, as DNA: TGTGCCAGCAGCTTAGGCCGGGCAACCTACGAGCAGTACTTC. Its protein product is CASSLGRATYEQYF.

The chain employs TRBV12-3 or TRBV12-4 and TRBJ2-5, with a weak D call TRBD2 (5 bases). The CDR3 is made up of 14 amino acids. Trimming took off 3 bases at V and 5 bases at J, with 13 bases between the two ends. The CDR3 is CASSFRSGRETQYF. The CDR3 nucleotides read TGTGCCAGCAGTTTCCGCAGCGGCCGGGAGACCCAGTACTTC.

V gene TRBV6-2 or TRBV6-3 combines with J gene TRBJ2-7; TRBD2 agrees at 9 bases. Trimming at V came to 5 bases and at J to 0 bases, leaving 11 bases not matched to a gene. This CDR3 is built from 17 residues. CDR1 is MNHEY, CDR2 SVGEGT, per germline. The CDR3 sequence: CASSGSTSGWASYEQYF. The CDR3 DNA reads TGTGCCAGCAGTGGATCCACTAGCGGGTGGGCCTCCTACGAGCAGTACTTC.

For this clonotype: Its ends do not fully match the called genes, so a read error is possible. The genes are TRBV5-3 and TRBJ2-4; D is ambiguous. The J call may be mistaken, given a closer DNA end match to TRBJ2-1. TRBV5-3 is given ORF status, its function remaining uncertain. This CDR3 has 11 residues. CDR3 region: CASSLVGEQFF. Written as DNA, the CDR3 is TGTGCCAGCAGCTTGGTGGGTGAGCAGTTCTTC.

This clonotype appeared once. The CDR3 region is CASRLRDRETYEQYF. CDR3 bases: TGTGCCAGTAGGCTTCGGGACAGGGAGACCTACGAGCAGTACTTC. This chain connects TRBV19 to TRBJ2-7; 9 nucleotides agree with TRBD1. Germline values: CDR1 LNHDA, CDR2 SQIVND (reference sequence). V trimming: 6 bases; J trimming: 2 bases; junction bases outside the gene matches: 8. CDR3 length: 15 residues.

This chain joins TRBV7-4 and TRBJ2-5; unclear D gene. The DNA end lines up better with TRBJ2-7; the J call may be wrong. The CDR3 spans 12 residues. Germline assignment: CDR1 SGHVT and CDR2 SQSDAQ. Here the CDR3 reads CASTQASYEQYF. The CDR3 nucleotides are TGTGCCAGCACCCAAGCGAGCTACGAGCAGTACTTC.

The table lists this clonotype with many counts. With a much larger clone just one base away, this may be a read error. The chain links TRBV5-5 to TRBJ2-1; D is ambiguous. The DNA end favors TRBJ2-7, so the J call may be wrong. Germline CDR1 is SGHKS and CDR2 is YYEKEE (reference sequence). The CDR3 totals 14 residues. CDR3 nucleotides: TGTGCCAGCAGCTTGTATAATTCCTACAATGAGCAGTACTTC. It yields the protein CASSLYNSYNEQYF.